Sequencing of this TCR beta chain was carried out in a study of neurological immune-mediated disorders. Whenever a sequencing run was performed, it yielded over 170 million TCR-beta sequences from 15-18 subjects. TCRdb fed the 5' RACE reads into MiXCR, producing one record per CDR3 protein. The sample lists 70,000 or so distinct CDR3 sequences; about 3% were seen once. This clonotype was counted ten times or more. This CDR3 region has 11 residues. Trimming stripped 8 bases from V and 5 bases from J, with 9 bases between. The germline V gene has CDR1 ENHRY and CDR2 SYGVKD. PBMCs stored at -80 C, 2 million in total, were the source of the unsorted libraries.

The chain links TRBV10-3 to TRBJ2-5, with D tentatively TRBD2 (6 bases). The clonotype originates from a woman in her forties or fifties with multiple sclerosis. The sequenced sample consisted of PBMCs. The CDR3 sequence: CAISGGETQYF. The CDR3 region has the DNA TGTGCCATCTCTGGGGGGGAGACCCAGTACTTC.